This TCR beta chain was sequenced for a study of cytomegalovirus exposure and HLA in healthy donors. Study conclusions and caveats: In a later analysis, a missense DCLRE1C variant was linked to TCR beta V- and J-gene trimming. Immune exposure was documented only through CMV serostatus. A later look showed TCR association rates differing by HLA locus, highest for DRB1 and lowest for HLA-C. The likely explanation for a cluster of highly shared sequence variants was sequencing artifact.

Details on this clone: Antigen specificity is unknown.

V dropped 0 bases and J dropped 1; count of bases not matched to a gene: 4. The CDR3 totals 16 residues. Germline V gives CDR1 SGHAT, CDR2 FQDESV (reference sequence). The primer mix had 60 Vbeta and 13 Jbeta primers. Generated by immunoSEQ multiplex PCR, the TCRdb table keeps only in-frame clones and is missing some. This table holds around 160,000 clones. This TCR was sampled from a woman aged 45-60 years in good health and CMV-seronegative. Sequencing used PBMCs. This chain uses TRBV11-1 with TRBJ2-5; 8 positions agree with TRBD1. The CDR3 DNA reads TGTGCCAGCAGCTTAGCGGGGGACAGGCTCCAAGAGACCCAGTACTTC. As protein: CASSLAGDRLQETQYF.